Listed here is a single T cell receptor (beta chain). Its cognate antigen is unknown. TCRdb processed the 5' RACE reads anew with MiXCR; each CDR3 protein has one entry. The sample holds 270,000 or so distinct CDR3 sequences, 15% to 20% seen once. The data originate from a study of CD8 T cells in ankylosing spondylitis. Overall study findings and caveats: Reportedly, matched ankylosing spondylitis synovial fluid was significantly enriched for disease-linked clones.

The ends lost 7 bases at V and 2 bases at J; junction bases unmatched: 16. The germline V gene encodes CDR1 MDHEN and CDR2 SYDVKM. CDR3 length: 18 residues. This TCR was sampled from a male donor with ankylosing spondylitis or in good health (not recorded which). The rearrangement uses TRBV28 and TRBJ2-1; 8 bases line up with TRBD1. Material for sequencing was blood, either unsorted or a sorted T cell fraction (not recorded which). The CDR3 nucleotides are TGTGCCAGCAACTTGGGACAGGTAGGAAAGATGACCTACAATGAGCAGTTCTTC. Translated, it gives CASNLGQVGKMTYNEQFF.